Described below is a single TCR beta chain sequence and its context. The antigen remains undetermined. Trimming left V 8 bases short and J 4 bases short, with 18 bases between. The CDR3 sequence is 14 residues long. CDR1 and CDR2 (germline): SGHTA, FQGNSA. Full-length variable regions came from constant-region reverse primers plus semi-nested Nested Universal Primer A PCR. TCRdb reanalysed the 5' RACE reads using MiXCR and keeps one entry per CDR3 protein. The sample has 35,000 to 45,000 distinct CDR3 sequences, 22% seen once. The sorted Tregs were CD4+CD25+CD127-/low cells. Findings and limits, study-wide: Greatest tumor Treg TCR overlap was with tumor naive CD4+ cells.

This chain uses TRBV7-2 with TRBJ2-7, with D maybe TRBD2 (5 bases). The clonotype comes from a female donor with breast cancer. The sample consisted of Tregs sorted from a lymph node. CDR3 bases: TGTGCCAGCCTAGCTTATCCCGGGGATTACGAGCAGTACTTC. Translated, it gives CASLAYPGDYEQYF.